This TCR beta chain comes out of a study of cytomegalovirus exposure and HLA in healthy donors. Method: immunoSEQ multiplex PCR; TCRdb's copy keeps in-frame clones and lacks some. The sample contains about 100,000 clones, approximately 85% of which appear only once. Germline V gene sequence: CDR1 MNHEY, CDR2 SMNVEV (reference sequence). V lost 5 bases and J lost 5; bases outside the gene matches: 4. This CDR3 is built from 13 residues. These donors were members of the roughly 120-subject validation cohort, a group separate from the approximately 670-subject first cohort. The source material was PBMCs. The chain carries TRBV27 and TRBJ2-5; 8 bases fit TRBD1. This receptor was identified in a young woman in good health and CMV-seronegative. The CDR3 bases are TGTGCCAGCAGTCCTCGACAGGGGGAGACCCAGTACTTC. As protein: CASSPRQGETQYF.